A single sample is the source of the 19 T cell receptor beta chains below, sequenced in a study of cytomegalovirus exposure and HLA in healthy donors. The PCR ran on 60 Vbeta and 13 Jbeta primers. Sequencing was performed with immunoSEQ multiplex PCR; in TCRdb, only in-frame clones are kept and a portion is missing. The table has 150,000 to 200,000 clones, about 90% seen once. The sequenced sample consisted of PBMCs. The receptors stem from a girl under three years old in good health and CMV-seronegative.

This clone was detected only a few times. The V gene is TRBV7-2, the J gene TRBJ2-1; 14 bases agree with TRBD2. Per germline, CDR1 SGHTA and CDR2 FQGNSA. The CDR3 loop spans 15 amino acids. After removal of 5 bases from V and 8 bases from J, the junction contained 5 bases not matched to a gene. In DNA form, the CDR3 reads TGTGCCAGCAGCATGACTAGCGGGGGGGCCCATGAGCAGTTCTTC. This translates into CASSMTSGGAHEQFF. Together with reference TRBV7-2 and TRBJ2-1, the CDR3 gives the full variable domain: GAGVSQSPSNKVTEKGKDVELRCDPISGHTALYWYRQSLGQGLEFLIYFQGNSAPDKSGLPSDRFSAERTGGSVSTLTIQRTQQEDSAVYLCASSMTSGGAHEQFFGPGTRLTVL.

This chain joins TRBV5-1 and TRBJ2-2; no reliable D call. The CDR3 runs to 14 residues. V lost 2 bases, J lost 0 bases, and 5 bases lay in between. CDR1 and CDR2 from the germline V gene are SGHRS and YFSETQ. CDR3 protein: CASSFAANTGELFF. The CDR3 coding sequence is TGCGCCAGCAGCTTCGCGGCGAACACCGGGGAGCTGTTTTTT. The full variable domain, completed using reference TRBV5-1 and TRBJ2-2, is KAGVTQTPRYLIKTRGQQVTLSCSPISGHRSVSWYQQTPGQGLQFLFEYFSETQRNKGNFPGRFSGRQFSNSRSEMNVSTLELGDSALYLCASSFAANTGELFFGEGSRLTVL.

This rearrangement joins TRBV5-1 to TRBJ1-1, with D possibly TRBD1 on 6 matching bases. With 2 bases removed from V and 1 base from J, the gap between germline ends came to 12 bases. The CDR3 has 15 amino acids. Germline CDR1 is SGHRS and CDR2 is YFSETQ. DNA for the CDR3: TGCGCCAGCAGCTTCCCTGGACAGCCGAACACTGAAGCTTTCTTT. It yields the protein CASSFPGQPNTEAFF.

The chain is built from TRBV2 and TRBJ2-1, with 7 bases fitting TRBD1. This CDR3 is 13 amino acids long. The V segment lost 8 bases and the J segment 5 bases; nucleotides outside the gene matches: 6. Germline V gene lookup returns CDR1 SNHLY and CDR2 FYNNEI. DNA for the CDR3: TGTGCCAGCTTCGGACAGGTTAACAATGAGCAGTTCTTC. Its protein product is CASFGQVNNEQFF. Looking up the rest from reference TRBV2 and TRBJ2-1 gives the full variable domain: EPEVTQTPSHQVTQMGQEVILRCVPISNHLYFYWYRQILGQKVEFLVSFYNNEISEKSEIFDDQFSVERPDGSNFTLKIRSTKLEDSAMYFCASFGQVNNEQFFGPGTRLTVL.

This clone was observed a few times. The chain links TRBV7-9 to TRBJ1-5; 7 nucleotides agree with TRBD1. The V segment lost 5 bases and the J segment 0 bases; nucleotides outside the gene matches: 1. CDR3 length: 14 amino acids. Germline CDR1 SEHNR, CDR2 FQNEAQ (reference sequence). The CDR3 sequence: CASSRDSSNQPQHF. The CDR3 nucleotides are TGTGCCAGCAGCCGGGACAGTAGCAATCAGCCCCAGCATTTT.

This clone was recorded a few times. V gene TRBV9 combines with J gene TRBJ2-1; 9 positions agree with TRBD2. The V and J ends lost 0 bases and 3 bases, in that order; junction bases with no gene match: 4. Germline V gene lookup returns CDR1 SGDLS and CDR2 YYNGEE. CDR3 size: 16 residues. The CDR3 sequence is CASSVGSGGGYNEQFF. The DNA of the CDR3 is TGTGCCAGCAGCGTAGGTAGCGGGGGCGGCTACAATGAGCAGTTCTTC.

This chain links TRBV7-9 with TRBJ1-1; D remains ambiguous. The CDR3 has 12 residues. V lost 3 bases, J lost 7 bases, and 9 bases lay in between. From germline, CDR1 is SEHNR and CDR2 FQNEAQ (reference sequence). Here the CDR3 DNA reads TGTGCCAGCAGCTTTCCGGGAGATGAAGCTTTCTTT. Its protein product is CASSFPGDEAFF.

J is TRBJ2-5 and V is TRBV6-1; D is undetermined. CDR3 size: 15 residues. The germline CDR1 and CDR2 sequences are MNHNS and SASEGT. Trimming took 0 bases from V and 0 from J, leaving 8 bases between them. CDR3 DNA sequence: TGTGCCAGCAGTGAAGCGCTATTGTACCAAGAGACCCAGTACTTC. Residues: CASSEALLYQETQYF.

The chain couples TRBV5-6 to TRBJ1-5, with TRBD1 identical over 8 bases. The CDR3 has 16 residues. Germline CDR1 is SGHDT and CDR2 is YYEEEE. The V segment lost 4 bases and the J segment 2 bases; nucleotides outside the gene matches: 8. The chain's CDR3 is CASSHTPGQGNQPQHF. The CDR3 region has the DNA TGTGCCAGCAGCCATACGCCGGGACAGGGCAATCAGCCCCAGCATTTT.

The chain carries TRBV7-9 and TRBJ2-1; the match to TRBD2 covers 8 bases. Germline CDR1 reads SEHNR; CDR2 reads FQNEAQ (reference sequence). This CDR3 is 17 amino acids long. Trimming cost V 5 bases and J 8 bases; bases outside gene matches: 17. This chain's CDR3 is CASSQRTGTSYVDEQFF. The CDR3 coding sequence is TGTGCCAGCAGCCAACGAACCGGGACTAGTTACGTCGATGAGCAGTTCTTC.

V is TRBV7-9 and J is TRBJ1-6; tentative D call: TRBD1 (5 bases). V shed 2 bases and J shed 4 bases, with 12 bases lying between them. CDR3 length: 16 amino acids. CDR1 is SEHNR, CDR2 FQNEAQ, per germline (reference sequence). The CDR3 region is CASSLRQTRYNSPLHF. The CDR3 nucleotides read TGTGCCAGCAGCTTACGACAGACTAGATATAATTCACCCCTCCACTTT. The full variable domain, its missing parts supplied by reference TRBV7-9 and TRBJ1-6, is DTGVSQNPRHKITKRGQNVTFRCDPISEHNRLYWYRQTLGQGPEFLTYFQNEAQLEKSRLLSDRFSAERPKGSFSTLEIQRTEQGDSAMYLCASSLRQTRYNSPLHFGNGTRLTVT.

This chain connects TRBV6-1 to TRBJ2-5; the D is unclear. The CDR3 is 14 amino acids. Looked up from germline, CDR1 is MNHNS and CDR2 is SASEGT. Between the trimmed V and J ends, which lost 2 bases and 1 base, there was a span of 8 bases. CDR3 in amino acids: CASSERQSQETQYF. In nucleotides, the CDR3 is TGTGCCAGCAGTGAACGACAATCCCAAGAGACCCAGTACTTC.

The gene calls are TRBV7-9 and TRBJ1-5, with D maybe TRBD1 (5 bases). The ends were cut back, 2 bases at V and 5 bases at J, with 7 bases in the middle. The CDR3 is 13 amino acids. CDR1 and CDR2 from the germline V gene are SEHNR and FQNEAQ (reference sequence). This CDR3 reads CASSLRGDQPQHF. CDR3 nucleotides: TGTGCCAGCAGCTTAAGGGGCGATCAGCCCCAGCATTTT.

This clone was seen a single time. This chain links TRBV5-6 with TRBJ1-2; 7 bases agree with TRBD1. V lost 0 bases to trimming and J lost 7 bases; unmatched junction nucleotides: 9. Looked up from germline, CDR1 is SGHDT and CDR2 is YYEEEE. The CDR3 sequence is 15 residues long. This chain's CDR3 is CASSLVGDRVRGYTF. In DNA, the CDR3 is TGTGCCAGCAGCTTGGTGGGAGACAGGGTCCGTGGCTACACCTTC.

The chain has TRBV18 and TRBJ1-4, with 7 positions matching TRBD1. This CDR3 comprises 13 residues. After removal of 6 bases from V and 4 bases from J, the junction contained 2 bases not matched to a gene. From germline, CDR1 is KGHSH and CDR2 LQKENI. The CDR3 loop reads CASSRDSNEKLFF. The CDR3 DNA reads as TGTGCCAGCTCCCGGGACAGTAATGAAAAACTGTTTTTT. Using reference TRBV18 and TRBJ1-4 for the parts outside the CDR3, the full variable domain is NAGVMQNPRHLVRRRGQEARLRCSPMKGHSHVYWYRQLPEEGLKFMVYLQKENIIDESGMPKERFSAEFPKEGPSILRIQQVVRGDSAAYFCASSRDSNEKLFFGSGTQLSVL.

This chain connects TRBV27 to TRBJ2-7, with 8 bases matching TRBD1. V shed 3 bases, J shed 0 bases, and the junction held 1 base outside the gene matches. The length of the CDR3 is 14 residues. Germline lookup yields CDR1 MNHEY and CDR2 SMNVEV (reference sequence). The CDR3 nucleotides read TGTGCCAGCAGTTTTGACAGGGGCTCCTACGAGCAGTACTTC. Translating gives CASSFDRGSYEQYF.

A few counts support this clone. The CDR3, as DNA: TGTGCCAGCAGCTGGGCCCTAGCGGCTGAGCAGTTCTTC. It codes for CASSWALAAEQFF. This chain links TRBV5-4 with TRBJ2-1; 7 bases match TRBD2. The CDR3 length is 13 residues. Trimming cost V 3 bases and J 9 bases; bases outside gene matches: 6. Germline lookup yields CDR1 SGHNT and CDR2 YYREEE (reference sequence).

The chain employs TRBV9 and TRBJ2-3; possible D gene TRBD2, 6 bases. Germline assignment: CDR1 SGDLS and CDR2 YYNGEE. The CDR3 contains 13 residues. V lost 6 bases to trimming and J lost 0 bases, with 8 bases between them. The CDR3 reads CASTGTSTDTQYF. The CDR3 DNA follows: TGTGCCAGCACCGGGACTAGCACAGATACGCAGTATTTT.

The chain is built from TRBV7-7 and TRBJ2-2; 12 bases align to TRBD2. CDR1 SSHAT and CDR2 FNYEAQ come from the germline V gene (reference sequence). This CDR3 spans 17 amino acids. The J segment lost 1 base and the V segment lost 5 bases, leaving 5 bases of the junction unmatched. The CDR3 reads CASSAGLAGKNTGELFF. As DNA, the CDR3 is TGTGCCAGCAGCGCCGGACTAGCGGGAAAGAACACCGGGGAGCTGTTTTTT.